Following are 9 T cell receptor beta chains from one sample sequenced in a study of vaccination effects on CD4 cells after COVID-19. No antigen has been identified for these receptors. This table comes from immunoSEQ multiplex PCR, and its TCRdb copy is limited to in-frame clones, with some not included. The repertoire includes about 34,000 clones, about three quarters of them detected once, and about 7.1% sits in the top ten. Between days 9 and 10 of culture, CD4+ T cells were separated out. A positive SARS-CoV-2 PCR test fell between March and December 2020. Either the BNT162b2 or mRNA-1273 vaccine was given to participants in two doses. The input for sequencing was CD4+ T cells from PBMCs cultured without peptide, taken after COVID-19 vaccination. These receptors were taken from a human donor who had a prior SARS-CoV-2 infection.

The J gene is TRBJ1-4, the V gene TRBV4-1, with a possible D match to TRBD1 (5 bases). The CDR3 length is 16 residues. V lost 4 bases, J lost 5 bases, and 17 bases lay in between. Germline V gene data show CDR1 as MGHRA and CDR2 as YSYEKL. The CDR3 nucleotides read TGCGCCAGCAGCCCCCAACGGGGGGAGACAAATGAAAAACTGTTTTTT. It encodes CASSPQRGETNEKLFF.

This chain uses TRBV9 with TRBJ2-5, with 12 nucleotides matching TRBD2. Losses at the gene ends were 0 bases for V and 3 bases for J; bases not matched to a gene: 6. There are 17 residues in the CDR3. CDR1 SGDLS and CDR2 YYNGEE come from the germline V gene. CDR3 region: CASSVEPGLAGKETQYF. As DNA, the CDR3 is TGTGCCAGCAGCGTAGAACCCGGACTAGCGGGGAAAGAGACCCAGTACTTC. Full variable domain (remainder filled in from reference TRBV9 and TRBJ2-5): DSGVTQTPKHLITATGQRVTLRCSPRSGDLSVYWYQQSLDQGLQFLIQYYNGEERAKGNILERFSAQQFPDLHSELNLSSLELGDSALYFCASSVEPGLAGKETQYFGPGTRLLVL.

V gene TRBV2 combines with J gene TRBJ2-1, with D uncertain. Trimming left V 8 bases short and J 8 bases short, with 13 bases between. The CDR3 covers 12 residues. Germline loops: CDR1 SNHLY, CDR2 FYNNEI. The CDR3 protein is CASGHLVDEQFF. The CDR3 DNA reads TGTGCCAGCGGGCACCTTGTAGATGAGCAGTTCTTC.

V usage is TRBV28 and J usage is TRBJ1-2; D perhaps matches TRBD1 (5 bases). The CDR3 covers 13 residues. V lost 3 bases and J lost 1, with 6 bases in between. Per germline, CDR1 MDHEN and CDR2 SYDVKM. The CDR3: CASSFGGNYGYTF. The CDR3, as DNA: TGTGCCAGCAGTTTCGGGGGTAACTATGGCTACACCTTC.

The chain carries TRBV15 and TRBJ2-3, with TRBD2 identical over 7 bases. J gave up 0 bases and V 8 bases, and 11 bases lay outside the gene matches. There are 16 residues in the CDR3. Germline lookup yields CDR1 LNHNV and CDR2 YYDKDF (reference sequence). The CDR3 DNA sequence: TGTGCCACCCGAGAACGCGGACTAGAAAGCACAGATACGCAGTATTTT. Protein product: CATRERGLESTDTQYF.

The chain couples TRBV2 to TRBJ1-1; a weak D match, TRBD1 (6 bases). Looked up from germline, CDR1 is SNHLY and CDR2 is FYNNEI. The ends were cut back, 6 bases at V and 5 bases at J, with 16 bases in the middle. This CDR3 has 14 residues. CDR3 nucleotides: TGTGCCAGCAGCCTAGGGGGTGGTGAGACTGAAGCTTTCTTT. Encoded protein: CASSLGGGETEAFF.

The chain carries TRBV28 and TRBJ1-2; a possible D gene is TRBD1 (6 bases). CDR1 and CDR2 from the germline V gene are MDHEN and SYDVKM. Trimming took off 4 bases at V and 13 bases at J, with 19 bases between the two ends. CDR3 length: 13 residues. This CDR3 reads CASSYLHRQECTF. Written as DNA, the CDR3 is TGTGCCAGCAGTTACCTACACCGACAGGAGTGCACCTTC.

The chain recombines TRBV5-4 with TRBJ1-5; maybe TRBD1 (5 bases). V was trimmed by 0 bases and J by 9 bases, leaving 13 bases between them. The CDR3 is 14 amino acids. Germline V gives CDR1 SGHNT, CDR2 YYREEE (reference sequence). CDR3: CASSLGADNGPQHF. CDR3 coding DNA: TGTGCCAGCAGCTTGGGGGCGGACAATGGGCCCCAGCATTTT.

V and J are TRBV5-4 and TRBJ2-1; 8 bases are shared with TRBD1. This CDR3 contains 18 residues. J was trimmed by 3 bases and V by 0 bases; bases with no gene match: 11. Per the germline V gene, CDR1 is SGHNT and CDR2 is YYREEE (reference sequence). CDR3 sequence reads: CASSLVQGRGLIYNEQFF. In nucleotides, the CDR3 is TGTGCCAGCAGCTTGGTTCAAGGCAGGGGGCTTATCTACAATGAGCAGTTCTTC.